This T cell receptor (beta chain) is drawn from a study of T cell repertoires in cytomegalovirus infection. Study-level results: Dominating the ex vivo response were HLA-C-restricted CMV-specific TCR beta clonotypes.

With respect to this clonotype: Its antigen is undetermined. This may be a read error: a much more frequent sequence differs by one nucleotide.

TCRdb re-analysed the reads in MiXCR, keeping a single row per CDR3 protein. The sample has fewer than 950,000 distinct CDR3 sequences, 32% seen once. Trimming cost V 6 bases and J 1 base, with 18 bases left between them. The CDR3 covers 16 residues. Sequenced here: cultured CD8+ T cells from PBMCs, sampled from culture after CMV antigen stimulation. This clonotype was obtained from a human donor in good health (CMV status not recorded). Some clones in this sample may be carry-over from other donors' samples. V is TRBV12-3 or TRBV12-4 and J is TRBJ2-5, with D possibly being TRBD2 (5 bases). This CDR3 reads CASSTPTGIPQETQYF. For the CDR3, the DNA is TGTGCCAGCAGCACCCCGACCGGGATACCCCAAGAGACCCAGTACTTC.